The 16 T cell receptor beta chains listed next were all sequenced from one sample in a study of cytomegalovirus exposure and HLA in healthy donors. Primers for the PCR totalled 60 Vbeta and 13 Jbeta. Generated by immunoSEQ multiplex PCR, the TCRdb table keeps only in-frame clones and is missing some. Reported are approximately 61,000 clones; the ten largest clones contain around 2.1%. The sample comprised PBMCs. These receptors were obtained from a woman aged 18-30 years in good health and CMV-seronegative.

About this clone: One end of the junction fails to match germline, which may point to a read error. The chain is built from TRBV29-1 and TRBJ2-5; 7 bases align to TRBD2. This CDR3 is 13 amino acids long. Germline loops: CDR1 SQVTM, CDR2 ANQGSEA. DNA for the CDR3: TGCAGCGTTCTGCGGGGGTACCAAGAGAACCAGTACTTC. It is translated as CSVLRGYQENQYF.

The chain carries TRBV7-3 and TRBJ1-1, with unresolved D. Germline V gene data show CDR1 as SGHTA and CDR2 as FQGTGA. Trimming took 1 base from V and 6 from J, leaving 15 bases between them. This CDR3 comprises 15 residues. This CDR3 is CASSLMEAGMAEAFF. In DNA, the CDR3 is TGTGCCAGCAGCTTAATGGAAGCCGGGATGGCTGAAGCTTTCTTT.

V is TRBV19 and J is TRBJ2-3, with TRBD2 identical over 7 bases. Germline V CDR1 and CDR2: LNHDA, SQIVND (reference sequence). The junction had 13 bases not matched to a gene; V was cut back by 11 bases and J by 2 bases. The CDR3 loop spans 15 amino acids. In nucleotides, the CDR3 is TGTGCCTCCCACGGGCGGGGGACCTTCACAGATACGCAGTATTTT. This codes for CASHGRGTFTDTQYF.

The chain has TRBV28 and TRBJ2-2; D is unclear. The CDR3 contains 13 residues. CDR1 is MDHEN, CDR2 SYDVKM, per germline. Trimming stripped 2 bases from V and 8 bases from J, with 9 bases between. This chain's CDR3 is CASSLLSVGELFF. The CDR3, as DNA: TGTGCCAGCAGTTTACTCAGCGTGGGGGAGCTGTTTTTT.

J is TRBJ2-7 and V is TRBV5-1; 10 nucleotides match TRBD2. The CDR3 has 16 amino acids. Germline V gene sequence: CDR1 SGHRS, CDR2 YFSETQ. J was trimmed by 0 bases and V by 0 bases; bases with no gene match: 3. This chain's CDR3 is CASSLARTSGSYEQYF. The DNA of the CDR3 is TGCGCCAGCAGCTTGGCGAGGACTAGCGGCTCCTACGAGCAGTACTTC.

The J gene is TRBJ1-2, the V gene TRBV28; 9 bases align to TRBD1. The CDR3 is 14 residues long. J was trimmed by 7 bases and V by 3 bases; bases with no gene match: 6. Germline values: CDR1 MDHEN, CDR2 SYDVKM. CDR3 amino acids: CASSLSGTGRGYTF. CDR3 nucleotides: TGTGCCAGCAGTTTGTCCGGGACAGGGCGTGGCTACACCTTC.

The V gene is TRBV7-9, the J gene TRBJ2-3; TRBD2 aligns across 8 bases. With 4 bases clipped from V and 2 bases from J, the junction kept 11 bases outside the gene matches. This CDR3 is 17 amino acids long. The germline V gene has CDR1 SEHNR and CDR2 FQNEAQ (reference sequence). The CDR3 loop reads CASSYWPGLELTDTQYF. The DNA of the CDR3 is TGTGCCAGCAGCTATTGGCCGGGACTAGAGCTCACAGATACGCAGTATTTT.

The V call is TRBV10-1, the J call TRBJ2-7; 8 positions match TRBD1. Per the germline V gene, CDR1 is WNHNN and CDR2 is SYGVQD (reference sequence). V was clipped by 8 bases and J by 6 bases; unmatched bases: 18. CDR3 length: 16 residues. The CDR3 nucleotides are TGCGCCAGCCTTAACCGGGACAGGTTTATCCCCGGCGAGCAGTACTTC. Residues: CASLNRDRFIPGEQYF.

The chain links TRBV14 to TRBJ1-2; maybe TRBD1 (6 bases). Trimming pared 3 bases from V and 4 bases from J, leaving 27 bases between. The length of the CDR3 is 19 residues. Germline loops: CDR1 SGHDN, CDR2 FVKESK. CDR3 residues: CASSHASISFRGSAYGYTF. The CDR3 DNA reads TGTGCCAGCAGCCACGCTTCAATTTCTTTCAGGGGTAGTGCCTATGGCTACACCTTC.

This CDR3 reads CASTNRGDYNEQFF. CDR3 DNA sequence: TGTGCCAGCACCAACAGGGGGGACTACAATGAGCAGTTCTTC. V gene TRBV6-5 combines with J gene TRBJ2-1; 8 nucleotides match TRBD1. Germline CDR1 and CDR2: MNHEY and SVGAGI. J lost 3 bases, V lost 7 bases, and 5 bases had no gene match. This CDR3 is 14 amino acids long.

The chain has TRBV10-3 and TRBJ1-2; tentative D call: TRBD1 (6 bases). This CDR3 spans 13 amino acids. Germline V gene lookup returns CDR1 ENHRY and CDR2 SYGVKD. With 7 bases removed from V and 4 bases from J, the gap between germline ends came to 13 bases. DNA for the CDR3: TGTGCCATCACCCGAGGGGGAGTCTATGGCTACACCTTC. Encoded protein: CAITRGGVYGYTF.

The chain couples TRBV5-1 to TRBJ2-7, with D hard to call. V lost 7 bases and J lost 1, with 3 bases in between. CDR3 length equals 10 residues. Germline V CDR1 and CDR2: SGHRS, YFSETQ. The CDR3 DNA reads as TGCGCCAGCCGTTCCTACGAGCAGTACTTC. It translates to CASRSYEQYF.

The rearrangement uses TRBV19 and TRBJ1-1; 11 bases are shared with TRBD1. CDR3 length: 14 residues. Germline V gene lookup returns CDR1 LNHDA and CDR2 SQIVND (reference sequence). V gave up 4 bases and J gave up 8 bases; unmatched junction bases: 6. CDR3 in amino acids: CASSRTGQGAEAFF. The CDR3, as DNA: TGTGCCAGTAGTAGAACAGGACAGGGGGCAGAAGCTTTCTTT. The variable domain in full, completed from reference TRBV19 and TRBJ1-1, reads DGGITQSPKYLFRKEGQNVTLSCEQNLNHDAMYWYRQDPGQGLRLIYYSQIVNDFQKGDIAEGYSVSREKKESFPLTVTSAQKNPTAFYLCASSRTGQGAEAFFGQGTRLTVV.

This chain uses TRBV6-5 with TRBJ2-7; TRBD1 matches 8 bases. J lost 3 bases, V lost 4 bases, and 5 bases had no gene match. Germline V gene lookup returns CDR1 MNHEY and CDR2 SVGAGI. The length of the CDR3 is 14 residues. The CDR3 region has the DNA TGTGCCAGCAGTTTATACAGGGGGGACTACGAGCAGTACTTC. It encodes CASSLYRGDYEQYF.

The chain joins TRBV19 to TRBJ1-5; TRBD1 agrees at 7 bases. CDR3 length: 13 residues. Germline values: CDR1 LNHDA, CDR2 SQIVND (reference sequence). Unmatched junction bases numbered 8, after V lost 8 bases and J lost 7 bases. The CDR3 bases are TGTGCCAGTGCCGGGACAGTGTCCCAGCCCCAGCATTTT. This codes for CASAGTVSQPQHF.

V usage is TRBV9 and J usage is TRBJ2-7, with D perhaps matching TRBD2 (5 bases). This CDR3 is built from 15 residues. Trimming stripped 0 bases from V and 0 bases from J, with 10 bases between. Germline CDR1 reads SGDLS; CDR2 reads YYNGEE. Here the CDR3 DNA reads TGTGCCAGCAGCGTAGGCTCGGGGAGCTCCTACGAGCAGTACTTC. It encodes CASSVGSGSSYEQYF. Filled out from reference TRBV9 and TRBJ2-7, the complete variable domain reads DSGVTQTPKHLITATGQRVTLRCSPRSGDLSVYWYQQSLDQGLQFLIQYYNGEERAKGNILERFSAQQFPDLHSELNLSSLELGDSALYFCASSVGSGSSYEQYFGPGTRLTVT.